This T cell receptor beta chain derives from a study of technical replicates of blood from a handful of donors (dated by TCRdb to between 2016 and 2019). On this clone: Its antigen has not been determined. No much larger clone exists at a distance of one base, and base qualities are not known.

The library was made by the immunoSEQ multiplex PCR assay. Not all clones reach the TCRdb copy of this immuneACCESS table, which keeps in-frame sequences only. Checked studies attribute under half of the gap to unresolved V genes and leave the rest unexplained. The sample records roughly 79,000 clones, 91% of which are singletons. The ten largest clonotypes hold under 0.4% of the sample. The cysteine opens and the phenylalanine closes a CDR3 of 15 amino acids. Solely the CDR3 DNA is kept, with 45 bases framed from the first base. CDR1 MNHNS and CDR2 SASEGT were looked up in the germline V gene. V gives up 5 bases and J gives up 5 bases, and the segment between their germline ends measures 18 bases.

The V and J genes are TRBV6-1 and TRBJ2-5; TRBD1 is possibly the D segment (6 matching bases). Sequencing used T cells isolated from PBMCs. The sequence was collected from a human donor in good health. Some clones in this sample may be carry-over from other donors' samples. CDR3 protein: CASSRTGTQLETQYF. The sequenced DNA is TGTGCCAGCAGTCGCACCGGGACACAGTTGGAGACCCAGTACTTC.